Listed here is a single T cell receptor (beta chain). The antigen remains undetermined. Primers: 60 Vbeta forward and 13 Jbeta reverse. This table comes from immunoSEQ multiplex PCR, and its TCRdb copy is limited to in-frame clones, with some not included. The table records 180,000 or so clones, 80% to 90% of them present only once. This CDR3 is built from 18 residues. Trimming removed 1 base at V and 4 bases at J, with 20 bases between. Germline lookup yields CDR1 SGHAT and CDR2 FQNNGV. This sample is part of a study of cytomegalovirus exposure and HLA in healthy donors. Broader study findings: Roughly even sequencing depth across donors was the assumption behind the presence/absence analyses. The majority of CMV-associated TCR beta chains were reported as apparently HLA-restricted in a later analysis. The classifier reportedly diagnosed cytomegalovirus status with high sensitivity and specificity. In vitro confirmation showed a few CMV-associated chains to be CMV antigen specific.

Sequencing used PBMCs. The chain joins TRBV11-2 to TRBJ2-1, with a possible D match to TRBD1 (6 bases). The receptor's source is a woman between 18 and 30 years old in good health and CMV-seropositive. The CDR3 loop reads CASSLGIRGQSTYNEQFF. The CDR3 region has the DNA TGTGCCAGCAGCTTAGGGATCAGGGGACAATCCACTTACAATGAGCAGTTCTTC.